These 24 T cell receptor beta chains came from one sample sequenced in a study of T-cell reconstitution after alpha-beta-depleted transplantation in children. Using unique molecular identifiers, the investigators prepared the TCRbeta library. From the PCR reads, TCRdb called clonotypes with MiXCR, one entry per CDR3 protein. In the table there are around 300,000 distinct CDR3 sequences, approximately 20% of which are singletons. The source was PBMCs, mostly from graft donor cells, collected 180 days after TCRalphabeta/CD19-depleted stem cell transplant. These receptors were taken from a male patient under 18 who had a stem cell transplant for acute lymphoblastic leukemia, so the T cells may come from the graft donor.

This clonotype has a handful of counts. This sequence joins TRBV20-1 and TRBJ2-7; 9 positions match TRBD2. This CDR3 spans 15 amino acids. The junction had 9 bases not matched to a gene; V was cut back by 1 base and J by 5 bases. The germline V gene encodes CDR1 DFQATT and CDR2 SNEGSKA (reference sequence). The DNA for the CDR3 is TGCAGTGCTAGAGGAGGTAGCGGGAGTACCAACGAGCAGTACTTC. Protein sequence: CSARGGSGSTNEQYF.

This clonotype was seen more than once but under ten times. V and J are TRBV2 and TRBJ2-7; 9 bases agree with TRBD2. Germline loops: CDR1 SNHLY, CDR2 FYNNEI. This CDR3 has 18 amino acids. Losses at the gene ends were 0 bases for V and 6 bases for J; bases not matched to a gene: 15. CDR3 sequence: CASSEAEGLAGPLIEQYF. The CDR3 DNA reads as TGTGCCAGCAGTGAAGCGGAGGGGCTAGCGGGACCCCTCATCGAGCAGTACTTC.

This clonotype was seen a few times. The chain's CDR3 is CASGSGRALDTQYF. The CDR3 coding sequence is TGCGCCAGCGGTAGCGGGAGGGCCTTAGATACGCAGTATTTT. The genes are TRBV10-1 and TRBJ2-3, with 11 bases lining up with TRBD2. This CDR3 spans 14 amino acids. Germline CDR1 and CDR2: WNHNN and SYGVQD (reference sequence). Trimming removed 8 bases from V and 5 bases from J; junction bases left unmatched: 6.

The CDR3: CATSDFNRDEQYF. CDR3 bases: TGTGCCACCAGTGATTTCAACAGGGACGAGCAGTACTTC. The V and J genes are TRBV24-1 and TRBJ2-7; possibly TRBD1 for D (6 bases). The V gene's germline CDR1 is KGHDR and CDR2 SFDVKD. Trimming stripped 1 base from V and 5 bases from J, with 8 bases between. The CDR3 is made up of 13 amino acids.

In its sample, this clonotype was seen many times. The CDR3 region is CASSYSRVPGANVLTF. CDR3 nucleotides: TGTGCCAGCAGTTACTCACGGGTACCTGGGGCCAACGTCCTGACTTTC. The chain employs TRBV6-2 or TRBV6-3 and TRBJ2-6; D is unresolved. The CDR3 is 16 amino acids. V lost 0 bases, J lost 2 bases, and 8 bases lay in between. Germline values: CDR1 MNHEY, CDR2 SVGEGT.

This clonotype was counted only a few times. J is TRBJ2-1 and V is TRBV10-3; 9 nucleotides align to TRBD1. The CDR3 consists of 16 residues. CDR1 and CDR2 from the germline V gene are ENHRY and SYGVKD. V lost 10 bases, J lost 0 bases, and 10 bases stayed unmatched. CDR3 amino acids: CASLLGQGNSYNEQFF. CDR3 nucleotides: TGTGCCAGCCTCCTGGGACAGGGTAACTCCTACAATGAGCAGTTCTTC.

The chain combines TRBV7-9 with TRBJ1-4; no firm D call. Trimming cost V 3 bases and J 13 bases, with 12 bases left between them. The CDR3 is 12 residues long. CDR1 SEHNR and CDR2 FQNEAQ come from the germline V gene (reference sequence). The CDR3 coding sequence is TGTGCCAGCAGCTTCCTCCTCGAGGTACTGTTTTTT. This translates into CASSFLLEVLFF.

This clonotype was seen at least ten times. J is TRBJ1-2 and V is TRBV10-3; D unresolved. In germline, CDR1 is ENHRY, CDR2 SYGVKD. The CDR3 length is 15 residues. Trimming removed 0 bases from V and 5 bases from J, with 13 bases in between. This chain's CDR3 is CAISESDGRPYGYTF. The CDR3 DNA is TGTGCCATCAGTGAGTCGGACGGCCGACCTTATGGCTACACCTTC.

The table lists this clonotype with many counts. The rearrangement joins TRBV5-1 to TRBJ1-1; D is possibly TRBD1 (5 bases). The CDR3 is 14 residues long. The V gene lost 2 bases and the J gene lost 1 base, with 9 bases spanning the gap. Per germline, CDR1 SGHRS and CDR2 YFSETQ. The CDR3 region is CASSFRGTNTEAFF. Here the CDR3 DNA reads TGCGCCAGCAGCTTTCGGGGGACGAACACTGAAGCTTTCTTT.

This clonotype has only a few counts. This chain joins TRBV9 and TRBJ2-7, with D perhaps matching TRBD2 (6 bases). Trimming stripped 0 bases from V and 3 bases from J, with 7 bases between. This CDR3 has 13 residues. Germline lookup yields CDR1 SGDLS and CDR2 YYNGEE. In nucleotides, the CDR3 is TGTGCCAGCAGCGTAGACGGGAGCTACGAGCAGTACTTC. Residues: CASSVDGSYEQYF. The full variable domain, in which reference TRBV9 and TRBJ2-7 provide the parts outside the CDR3, is DSGVTQTPKHLITATGQRVTLRCSPRSGDLSVYWYQQSLDQGLQFLIQYYNGEERAKGNILERFSAQQFPDLHSELNLSSLELGDSALYFCASSVDGSYEQYFGPGTRLTVT.

V is TRBV12-3 or TRBV12-4 and J is TRBJ1-2; D is perhaps TRBD1 (6 bases). The V and J ends lost 5 bases and 1 base respectively, with 17 bases between them. CDR3 length: 16 residues. CDR3 DNA sequence: TGTGCCAGCAGTACCTTCGTAGGGACAATTAACTATGGCTACACCTTC. Amino acid sequence: CASSTFVGTINYGYTF.

The chain recombines TRBV7-3 with TRBJ2-6, with D tentatively TRBD1 (6 bases). V lost 5 bases to trimming and J lost 4 bases, with 9 bases between them. Germline CDR1 reads SGHTA; CDR2 reads FQGTGA. The length of the CDR3 is 14 residues. CDR3 loop: CASSATGGANVLTF. The DNA for the CDR3 is TGTGCCAGCAGCGCGACAGGCGGGGCCAACGTCCTGACTTTC.

The CDR3 bases are TGCGCCAGCAGCTTCCGTGAACCCTTCGAGCAGTACTTC. Its translation is CASSFREPFEQYF. V is TRBV5-1 and J is TRBJ2-7; D gene ambiguous. Per the germline V gene, CDR1 is SGHRS and CDR2 is YFSETQ. This CDR3 contains 13 residues. V lost 2 bases to trimming and J lost 6 bases, with 12 bases between them.

This clonotype was counted at least ten times. V is TRBV6-6 and J is TRBJ1-1, with 9 bases fitting TRBD1. Per germline, CDR1 MNHNY and CDR2 SVGAGI (reference sequence). This CDR3 contains 15 residues. The ends lost 6 bases at V and 3 bases at J; junction bases unmatched: 8. CDR3 nucleotides: TGTGCCAGCAGCCCCTTTGGGACAGGGTACACTGAAGCTTTCTTT. Its translation: CASSPFGTGYTEAFF.

The sample holds one count of this clonotype. This chain connects TRBV7-7 to TRBJ2-5, with 12 bases matching TRBD2. Unmatched junction bases numbered 6, after V lost 4 bases and J lost 3 bases. This CDR3 spans 16 amino acids. CDR1 is SSHAT, CDR2 FNYEAQ, per germline (reference sequence). CDR3 sequence (DNA): TGTGCCAGCAGCTCATTCGGACTAGCGGGAAAAGAGACCCAGTACTTC. Protein sequence: CASSSFGLAGKETQYF.

This clonotype has a handful of counts. The rearrangement links TRBV7-9 to TRBJ2-7; D unresolved. Trimming took 1 base from V and 4 from J, leaving 11 bases between them. The CDR3 spans 14 residues. Germline CDR1 reads SEHNR; CDR2 reads FQNEAQ (reference sequence). CDR3 sequence reads: CASSLGSVPYEQYF. The CDR3 coding sequence is TGTGCCAGCAGCTTAGGCTCGGTTCCTTACGAGCAGTACTTC. Variable domain in full (rest from reference TRBV7-9 and TRBJ2-7): DTGVSQNPRHKITKRGQNVTFRCDPISEHNRLYWYRQTLGQGPEFLTYFQNEAQLEKSRLLSDRFSAERPKGSFSTLEIQRTEQGDSAMYLCASSLGSVPYEQYFGPGTRLTVT.

The V call is TRBV20-1, the J call TRBJ2-1; D is possibly TRBD1 (6 bases). Germline values: CDR1 DFQATT, CDR2 SNEGSKA (reference sequence). The CDR3 sequence is 14 residues long. V lost 7 bases and J 2 bases, leaving 15 bases between the germline ends. The CDR3: CSGIRDTTYNEQFF. For the CDR3, the DNA is TGCAGTGGCATCCGGGACACCACCTACAATGAGCAGTTCTTC.

In this sample, this clonotype turned up a few times. The chain recombines TRBV15 with TRBJ2-7; D call uncertain. Germline CDR1 reads LNHNV; CDR2 reads YYDKDF (reference sequence). V lost 0 bases and J 1 base, leaving 13 bases between the germline ends. This CDR3 has 16 amino acids. CDR3 residues: CATSRDKGLGSYEQYF. The DNA for the CDR3 is TGTGCCACCAGCAGAGATAAAGGGCTAGGATCCTACGAGCAGTACTTC. Using reference TRBV15 and TRBJ2-7 for the parts outside the CDR3, the full variable domain is DAMVIQNPRYQVTQFGKPVTLSCSQTLNHNVMYWYQQKSSQAPKLLFHYYDKDFNNEADTPDNFQSRRPNTSFCFLDIRSPGLGDTAMYLCATSRDKGLGSYEQYFGPGTRLTVT.

This clonotype was recorded a few times. This rearrangement joins TRBV20-1 to TRBJ2-3; D gene unclear. This CDR3 comprises 11 residues. Trimming removed 3 bases at V and 3 bases at J, with 4 bases between. In germline, CDR1 is DFQATT, CDR2 SNEGSKA (reference sequence). CDR3 sequence: CSASPTDTQYF. The CDR3, as DNA: TGCAGTGCTAGCCCGACAGATACGCAGTATTTT.

This clonotype was seen a handful of times. The rearrangement joins TRBV20-1 to TRBJ1-6, with 10 positions matching TRBD1. V shed 6 bases, J shed 11 bases, and the junction held 10 bases outside the gene matches. The CDR3 is 14 amino acids. From germline, CDR1 is DFQATT and CDR2 SNEGSKA (reference sequence). CDR3 DNA sequence: TGCAGTGCAAGACAGGGGGCCGGGAGGACACCCCTCCACTTT. Protein: CSARQGAGRTPLHF.

In its sample, this clonotype was seen a few times. The V gene is TRBV7-9, the J gene TRBJ1-1, with 7 bases that match TRBD1. The CDR3 has 15 amino acids. After removal of 0 bases from V and 4 bases from J, the junction contained 5 bases not matched to a gene. Per germline, CDR1 SEHNR and CDR2 FQNEAQ (reference sequence). The DNA of the CDR3 is TGTGCCAGCAGCTTAGCAGGGGGCGCCGGCACTGAAGCTTTCTTT. As protein: CASSLAGGAGTEAFF.

V and J are TRBV6-5 and TRBJ2-7, with a possible D match to TRBD1 (5 bases). The V end was cut by 2 bases, the J end by 2 bases, with 10 bases between. The CDR3 runs to 14 residues. The V gene's germline CDR1 is MNHEY and CDR2 SVGAGI. The CDR3 sequence is CASSYRDSPYEQYF. CDR3 nucleotides: TGTGCCAGCAGTTACCGCGACAGTCCCTACGAGCAGTACTTC.

The V gene is TRBV12-3 or TRBV12-4, the J gene TRBJ2-5, with D hard to call. CDR3 length equals 15 residues. The V and J ends lost 1 base and 4 bases respectively, with 13 bases between them. The DNA of the CDR3 is TGTGCCAGCAGTTTAGAACTCCTAGTGCTAGAGACCCAGTACTTC. Translation: CASSLELLVLETQYF.

The V and J genes are TRBV12-5 and TRBJ2-5, with a weak D call TRBD2 (5 bases). The CDR3 sequence is 18 residues long. Germline CDR1 LGHNT, CDR2 FRNRAP. Trimming stripped 0 bases from V and 4 bases from J, with 21 bases between. CDR3 sequence: CASGLVGTMRGRVETQYF. The CDR3 DNA reads as TGTGCTAGTGGTTTGGTAGGCACCATGAGAGGGAGAGTAGAGACCCAGTACTTC.